These T cell receptor delta chains were read from a single sample in a study of gamma-delta chains in newborns, infants, children. TCRdb re-processed the reads using CATT. The sample carries roughly 3,600 delta-chain clones, 4% to 5% recorded once. Specimen: blood. The receptor source for this set is a child who was a newborn, infant or young child, either healthy, febrile or measles-vaccinated (not recorded which). Each CDR3 is given with its conserved first and last residue. D genes are given only for firm matches. Some rows have no size entry. The others give once, few or many, or a class for an expanded clone.

abundance,v_gene,d_gene,j_gene,CDR3aa,CDR3nt
medium-sized,TRDV2,.,TRDJ1,CACDPVDTTQDKLIF,TGTGCCTGTGACCCCGTTGATACAACACAGGATAAACTCATCTTT
medium-sized,TRDV2,.,TRDJ1,CACDSVKYGGSRSMVTGGTDKLIF,TGTGCCTGTGACTCCGTAAAATACGGGGGGTCCCGAAGTATGGTTACTGGAGGAACCGATAAACTCATCTTT
medium-sized,TRDV2,TRDD3,TRDJ1,CACDTVGEKYTDKLIF,TGTGCCTGTGACACCGTGGGGGAAAAGTACACCGATAAACTCATCTTT
large,TRDV2,TRDD3,TRDJ1,CACDTLATGGPSEYTDKLIF,TGTGCCTGTGACACGCTCGCTACTGGGGGGCCTTCTGAGTACACCGATAAACTCATCTTT
medium-sized,TRDV2,TRDD3,TRDJ1,CACDTLTPAPPVLGDTPINKLIF,TGTGCCTGTGACACGCTGACTCCCGCCCCTCCCGTACTGGGGGATACCCCCATAAATAAACTCATCTTT
few,TRDV1,TRDD3,TRDJ1,CALGAISFLRGGYASYTDKLIF,TGTGCTCTTGGGGCCATTTCCTTCCTACGTGGGGGATACGCCTCGTACACCGATAAACTCATCTTT
.,TRDV2,.,TRDJ1,CACVALGLETSDKLIF,TGTGCCTGTGTCGCCCTGGGGCTCGAAACGTCCGATAAACTCATCTTT
few,TRDV2,TRDD3,TRDJ3,CACDTGGLGAMSSWDTRQMFF,TGTGCCTGTGACACCGGAGGACTGGGGGCCATGAGCTCCTGGGACACCCGACAGATGTTTTTC
medium-sized,TRDV2,TRDD3,TRDJ1,CACDTITSAGYKIGTDKLIF,TGTGCCTGTGACACCATTACTTCCGCGGGATACAAAATCGGCACCGATAAACTCATCTTT
.,TRDV2,TRDD3,TRDJ1,CACDTRTGGSNTDKLIF,TGTGCCTGTGACACTCGTACTGGGGGATCTAACACCGATAAACTCATCTTT
large,TRDV2,TRDD3,TRDJ2,CACDRLGDRLTAQLFF,TGTGCCTGTGACAGGTTGGGGGACCGTTTGACAGCACAACTCTTCTTT
.,TRDV2,TRDD3,TRDJ1,CACDTISGGYSDKLIF,TGTGCCTGTGACACGATATCTGGGGGATACTCCGATAAACTCATCTTT
medium-sized,TRDV2,TRDD3,TRDJ3,CACDTVGDKGSWDTRQMFF,TGTGCCTGTGACACCGTGGGGGATAAGGGCTCCTGGGACACCCGACAGATGTTTTTC
large,TRDV2,TRDD3,TRDJ1,CACDIWGTTDKLIF,TGTGCCTGTGACATCTGGGGGACCACCGATAAACTCATCTTT
.,TRDV2,.,TRDJ1,CACDTGEKYTDKLIF,TGTGCCTGTGACACGGGGGAGAAGTACACCGATAAACTCATCTTT
.,TRDV2,TRDD3,TRDJ1,CACDTITGGSYTDKLIF,TGTGCCTGTGACACCATAACCGGGGGATCGTACACCGATAAACTCATCTTT
medium-sized,TRDV2,TRDD3,TRDJ2,CACDILGDNLTAQLFF,TGTGCCTGTGACATACTGGGGGATAATTTGACAGCACAACTCTTCTTT
medium-sized,TRDV2,TRDD3,TRDJ1,CACDTWGNTDKLIF,TGTGCCTGTGACACCTGGGGGAACACCGATAAACTCATCTTT
.,TRDV1,.,TRDJ1,CALGEGTHCGISYTDKLIF,TGTGCTCTTGGGGAAGGCACCCACTGTGGGATATCGTACACCGATAAACTCATCTTT
medium-sized,TRDV2,TRDD3,TRDJ1,CACDRLGNTDKLIF,TGTGCCTGTGACAGACTGGGGAACACCGATAAACTCATCTTT
large,TRDV2,.,TRDJ1,CACDTVGGNTDKLIF,TGTGCCTGTGACACCGTGGGGGGTAACACCGATAAACTCATCTTT
medium-sized,TRDV2,TRDD3,TRDJ1,CACDTISTGALGYTDKLIF,TGTGCCTGTGACACCATATCTACTGGGGCCCTCGGTTACACCGATAAACTCATCTTT
.,TRDV2,TRDD3,TRDJ1,CACSGILQGDKLIF,TGTGCCTGCTCGGGGATACTACAGGGCGATAAACTCATCTTT
medium-sized,TRDV2,.,TRDJ1,CACDPVPPDTDKLIF,TGTGCCTGTGACCCCGTACCACCTGACACCGATAAACTCATCTTT
medium-sized,TRDV2,TRDD3,TRDJ1,CACEHMGDRDKLIF,TGTGCCTGTGAACACATGGGGGATAGGGATAAACTCATCTTT
few,TRDV2,.,TRDJ3,CACDTGGFGGDRSWDTRRMFF,TGCGCCTGTGACACCGGAGGGTTTGGGGGGGACCGCTCCTGGGACACCCGACGGATGTTTTTC
large,TRDV2,TRDD3,TRDJ1,CACDQLGEDTDKLIF,TGTGCCTGTGACCAACTGGGGGAAGACACCGATAAACTCATCTTT
medium-sized,TRDV2,TRDD3,TRDJ2,CACDVLGDLTAQLFF,TGTGCCTGTGACGTACTGGGGGATTTGACAGCACAACTCTTCTTT
.,TRDV2,TRDD3,TRDJ1,CACDALGEYTDKLIF,TGTGCCTGTGACGCGCTGGGGGAGTACACCGATAAACTCATCTTT
medium-sized,TRDV2,TRDD3,TRDJ3,CACDPVLGDTSWDTRQMFF,TGTGCCTGTGACCCCGTACTGGGGGATACTTCCTGGGACACCCGACAGATGTTTTTC
large,TRDV2,TRDD3,TRDJ1,CACDDWGTTDKLIF,TGTGCCTGTGATGACTGGGGGACAACCGATAAACTCATCTTT
.,TRDV2,TRDD3,TRDJ3,CACDTPILGDTYWDTRQMFF,TGTGCCTGTGACACCCCTATACTGGGGGATACGTACTGGGACACCCGACAGATGTTTTTC
few,TRDV2,TRDD3,TRDJ2,CACDNLLGASALTAQLFF,TGTGCCTGTGACAACCTACTGGGGGCCTCCGCTTTGACAGCACAACTCTTCTTT
medium-sized,TRDV2,TRDD3,TRDJ3,CACDTVLGDTNSWDTRQMFF,TGTGCCTGTGACACCGTCCTGGGGGATACTAATTCCTGGGACACCCGACAGATGTTTTTC
medium-sized,TRDV2,TRDD3,TRDJ1,CACDSIKGLGDPVENTDKLIF,TGTGCCTGTGACAGTATAAAGGGTCTGGGGGACCCAGTAGAGAACACCGATAAACTCATCTTT
.,TRDV2,TRDD3,TRDJ1,CACDNLTGGDTDKLIF,TGTGCCTGTGACAACCTTACTGGGGGAGACACCGATAAACTCATCTTT